The next 24 T cell receptor beta chains were all read from a single sample in a study of blood T cell repertoires in COVID-19 (dated by TCRdb to about 2020). Library generation was performed with the immunoSEQ multiplex PCR assay. The table was pulled from immuneACCESS by TCRdb, which kept in-frame rearrangements only. Such tables lose some clones; where checked, under half of the loss comes from unresolved V genes, and the rest has no known cause. In all, the sample holds approximately 280,000 clones, and about 88% of those were seen once. The ten largest clonotypes hold more than 1.2% of the sample. The specimen sequenced was peripheral blood. The source is a human donor with COVID-19, enrolled during active disease. The donor label of this sample is uncertain.

The count of this clone is one. The chain combines TRBV7-3 with TRBJ1-6; D may be TRBD1 (5 bases). This CDR3 spans 13 amino acids. From germline, CDR1 is SGHTA and CDR2 FQGTGA. Trimming cost V 5 bases and J 10 bases, with 12 bases left between them. CDR3 sequence reads: CASSPEPGSPLHF. In DNA form, the CDR3 reads TGTGCCAGCAGCCCCGAGCCAGGGTCACCCCTCCACTTT.

The genes are TRBV5-1 and TRBJ1-2; D remains ambiguous. V lost 1 base, J lost 7 bases, and 14 bases lay in between. Per the germline V gene, CDR1 is SGHRS and CDR2 is YFSETQ. The CDR3 is made up of 14 amino acids. The CDR3 nucleotides read TGCGCCAGCAGCTTGAATCCAGGATCAGGTGGCTACACCTTC. It yields the protein CASSLNPGSGGYTF.

The chain employs TRBV6-4 and TRBJ2-2, with a weak D call TRBD2 (5 bases). CDR1 and CDR2 (germline): MRHNA, SNTAGT. CDR3 length: 13 residues. Trimming stripped 4 bases from V and 5 bases from J, with 8 bases between. The CDR3 DNA reads TGTGCCAGCAGTGGAGGGCGGACCGGGGAGCTGTTTTTT. The encoded protein is CASSGGRTGELFF.

This clone was seen once. This chain links TRBV6-6 with TRBJ1-4; tentative D call: TRBD1 (6 bases). The V gene lost 0 bases and the J gene lost 4 bases, with 6 bases spanning the gap. This CDR3 is built from 14 residues. CDR1 MNHNY and CDR2 SVGAGI come from the germline V gene (reference sequence). CDR3 protein: CASSYSGGNEKLFF. CDR3 coding DNA: TGTGCCAGCAGTTACTCAGGGGGTAATGAAAAACTGTTTTTT.

The V and J genes are TRBV19 and TRBJ1-4; TRBD1 might be the D (6 bases). The germline V gene has CDR1 LNHDA and CDR2 SQIVND (reference sequence). Trimming took 7 bases from V and 8 from J, leaving 14 bases between them. The CDR3 is 13 residues long. This chain's CDR3 is CASKVQGVEKLFF. In DNA, the CDR3 is TGTGCCAGTAAAGTACAGGGAGTGGAAAAACTGTTTTTT.

The rearrangement uses TRBV19 and TRBJ1-5; D is unresolved. Per germline, CDR1 LNHDA and CDR2 SQIVND (reference sequence). This CDR3 is 16 amino acids long. V dropped 0 bases and J dropped 0 bases, with 9 bases sitting between them. The CDR3 DNA reads as TGTGCCAGTAGTATAGAGGCCAGTCCTAGCAATCAGCCCCAGCATTTT. Translation: CASSIEASPSNQPQHF.

CDR3: CASSIRASADTQYF. The CDR3 DNA reads as TGTGCCAGTAGTATTAGGGCTAGCGCAGATACGCAGTATTTT. This chain links TRBV19 with TRBJ2-3; a weak D match, TRBD2 (6 bases). Germline lookup yields CDR1 LNHDA and CDR2 SQIVND (reference sequence). V was trimmed by 3 bases and J by 4 bases, leaving 11 bases between them. This CDR3 has 14 amino acids. The full variable domain, with the rest looked up from reference TRBV19 and TRBJ2-3, is DGGITQSPKYLFRKEGQNVTLSCEQNLNHDAMYWYRQDPGQGLRLIYYSQIVNDFQKGDIAEGYSVSREKKESFPLTVTSAQKNPTAFYLCASSIRASADTQYFGPGTRLTVL.

Here the CDR3 reads CSGTSASSYNEQFF. In nucleotides, the CDR3 is TGCAGCGGAACTAGCGCGAGCTCCTACAATGAGCAGTTCTTC. The chain recombines TRBV29-1 with TRBJ2-1; 7 positions agree with TRBD2. CDR1 SQVTM and CDR2 ANQGSEA come from the germline V gene. The CDR3 has 14 amino acids. The V gene end was trimmed by 7 bases and the J gene end by 0 bases; junction bases not matched to a gene: 6.

The V call is TRBV4-1, the J call TRBJ2-1, with 10 bases that match TRBD1. Trimming cost V 1 base and J 4 bases; bases outside gene matches: 1. The CDR3 contains 15 residues. Germline V gives CDR1 MGHRA, CDR2 YSYEKL. The CDR3 here is CASSQGQGAYNEQFF. The CDR3 nucleotides are TGCGCCAGCAGCCAAGGACAGGGGGCTTACAATGAGCAGTTCTTC.

This chain uses TRBV6-2 or TRBV6-3 with TRBJ2-1; 7 bases align to TRBD1. Germline V gene lookup returns CDR1 MNHEY and CDR2 SVGEGT. The junction had 10 bases not matched to a gene; V was cut back by 4 bases and J by 4 bases. The CDR3 runs 16 residues. The CDR3 protein is CASSWGQTVPYNEQFF. Written as DNA, the CDR3 is TGTGCCAGCAGTTGGGGACAGACGGTACCGTACAATGAGCAGTTCTTC.

The chain couples TRBV28 to TRBJ2-7, with 10 positions matching TRBD1. Per germline, CDR1 MDHEN and CDR2 SYDVKM. J lost 6 bases, V lost 9 bases, and 11 bases had no gene match. CDR3 size: 14 residues. Here the CDR3 reads CASLGGTGVREQYF. In nucleotides, the CDR3 is TGTGCCAGTTTAGGCGGGACAGGGGTGCGCGAGCAGTACTTC.

V usage is TRBV11-3 and J usage is TRBJ2-1; 7 nucleotides match TRBD2. The CDR3 loop spans 15 amino acids. The J segment lost 3 bases and the V segment lost 4 bases, leaving 6 bases of the junction unmatched. From germline, CDR1 is SGHNT and CDR2 YENEEA. The CDR3 nucleotides are TGTGCCAGCAGCTCTGACCCGGGGGGCTACAATGAGCAGTTCTTC. It codes for CASSSDPGGYNEQFF.

This clone was observed many times. J is TRBJ2-6 and V is TRBV5-1; no definite D call. This CDR3 is built from 17 residues. Germline CDR1 SGHRS, CDR2 YFSETQ. The germline V and J ends were trimmed by 2 bases and 0 bases, with 12 bases remaining between them. CDR3 nucleotide sequence: TGCGCCAGCAGCTTCGACGGGTCGTCCTCTGGGGCCAACGTCCTGACTTTC. Translation: CASSFDGSSSGANVLTF.

The chain has TRBV9 and TRBJ2-7; 7 positions match TRBD1. The CDR3 extends over 14 amino acids. Germline CDR1 SGDLS, CDR2 YYNGEE. The trim removed 0 bases at V and 3 bases at J, leaving 3 bases unmatched. CDR3 region: CASSVGQGYYEQYF. The DNA for the CDR3 is TGTGCCAGCAGCGTAGGACAGGGCTACTACGAGCAGTACTTC.

The count of this clone is one. This chain joins TRBV6-5 and TRBJ2-7; 9 nucleotides line up with TRBD2. The germline gives CDR1 MNHEY, CDR2 SVGAGI. The CDR3 is 15 residues long. The junction had 5 bases not matched to a gene; V was cut back by 5 bases and J by 0 bases. CDR3 in DNA: TGTGCCAGCAGTCCCGGGACTAGCCCCTCCTACGAGCAGTACTTC. Its protein product is CASSPGTSPSYEQYF.

The CDR3 loop reads CASSLLRGGRGNTIYF. The CDR3, as DNA: TGTGCCAGCAGCCTCTTGAGGGGAGGGCGCGGAAACACCATATATTTT. This chain joins TRBV9 and TRBJ1-3, with D possibly being TRBD1 (5 bases). Trimming cost V 4 bases and J 4 bases, with 18 bases left between them. The CDR3 totals 16 residues. CDR1 and CDR2 from the germline V gene are SGDLS and YYNGEE. Filled out from reference TRBV9 and TRBJ1-3, the complete variable domain reads DSGVTQTPKHLITATGQRVTLRCSPRSGDLSVYWYQQSLDQGLQFLIQYYNGEERAKGNILERFSAQQFPDLHSELNLSSLELGDSALYFCASSLLRGGRGNTIYFGEGSWLTVV.

In this sample, this clone turned up a few times. The chain carries TRBV7-9 and TRBJ1-5, with 9 bases aligning to TRBD1. CDR3 size: 15 residues. The junction had 0 bases not matched to a gene; V was cut back by 3 bases and J by 0 bases. The germline V gene has CDR1 SEHNR and CDR2 FQNEAQ (reference sequence). The CDR3 sequence is CASSLGQGSNQPQHF. The CDR3, as DNA: TGTGCCAGCAGCTTGGGACAGGGTAGCAATCAGCCCCAGCATTTT. Based on the CDR3 plus reference TRBV7-9 and TRBJ1-5, the full variable domain is DTGVSQNPRHKITKRGQNVTFRCDPISEHNRLYWYRQTLGQGPEFLTYFQNEAQLEKSRLLSDRFSAERPKGSFSTLEIQRTEQGDSAMYLCASSLGQGSNQPQHFGDGTRLSIL.

J is TRBJ2-7 and V is TRBV18; TRBD2 aligns across 7 bases. Germline-derived CDR1 and CDR2 are KGHSH and LQKENI. The trim removed 3 bases at V and 4 bases at J, leaving 15 bases unmatched. This CDR3 is built from 17 residues. As DNA, the CDR3 is TGTGCCAGCTCACCGTCTAGAGGGACGACCGGGAGGTACGAGCAGTACTTC. Its translation: CASSPSRGTTGRYEQYF.

The rearrangement links TRBV4-3 to TRBJ2-2; D is possibly TRBD2 (7 bases). Germline V lookup: CDR1 LGHNA, CDR2 YSLEER. Trimming cost V 8 bases and J 0 bases, with 16 bases left between them. The CDR3 loop spans 16 amino acids. The DNA of the CDR3 is TGCGCCAGCGCACCGGGGGCGGGAGCGAACACCGGGGAGCTGTTTTTT. It encodes CASAPGAGANTGELFF.

The sample holds a few counts of this clone. The chain couples TRBV7-9 to TRBJ1-5; maybe TRBD1 (6 bases). CDR1 SEHNR and CDR2 FQNEAQ come from the germline V gene (reference sequence). The germline V and J ends were trimmed by 0 bases and 2 bases, with 11 bases remaining between them. CDR3 length: 16 residues. The CDR3 nucleotides read TGTGCCAGCAGCTTAGCTCACAGGGAAGGCAATCAGCCCCAGCATTTT. Its protein product is CASSLAHREGNQPQHF.

This clone was seen just once. This chain connects TRBV30 to TRBJ1-2; D is unclear. This CDR3 has 17 amino acids. Trimming removed 0 bases from V and 5 bases from J, with 22 bases in between. Per the germline V gene, CDR1 is GTSNPN and CDR2 is SVGIG (reference sequence). The CDR3: CAWSVRVYSQRVYGYTF. In nucleotides, the CDR3 is TGTGCCTGGAGTGTAAGGGTCTATTCTCAGAGGGTTTATGGCTACACCTTC.

The chain joins TRBV10-3 to TRBJ2-5; D perhaps matches TRBD1 (6 bases). Germline CDR1 reads ENHRY; CDR2 reads SYGVKD. The CDR3 extends over 13 amino acids. Trimming stripped 5 bases from V and 5 bases from J, with 12 bases between. CDR3 DNA: TGTGCCATCAGTAAGGACAGTGGGGAGACCCAGTACTTC. It yields the protein CAISKDSGETQYF.

This clone has a single count. This same CDR3 is encoded by further DNA sequences in the sample. This chain joins TRBV19 and TRBJ1-1, with 7 bases fitting TRBD1. Germline V lookup: CDR1 LNHDA, CDR2 SQIVND (reference sequence). The trim removed 4 bases at V and 3 bases at J, leaving 2 bases unmatched. This CDR3 comprises 13 residues. CDR3 residues: CASSTTGDTEAFF. In DNA, the CDR3 is TGTGCCAGTAGTACCACAGGGGACACTGAAGCTTTCTTT.

This clone has only a few counts. Other DNA sequences in this specimen translate into the identical CDR3. The rearrangement joins TRBV18 to TRBJ2-7; 10 nucleotides match TRBD1. The J segment lost 3 bases and the V segment lost 2 bases, leaving 1 base of the junction unmatched. This CDR3 region has 14 residues. Germline CDR1 KGHSH, CDR2 LQKENI. The CDR3 loop reads CASSPRTGGYEQYF. Here the CDR3 DNA reads TGTGCCAGCTCACCAAGGACAGGGGGCTACGAGCAGTACTTC.